This TCR beta chain was captured in a study of T cells in women clearing cervical HPV infection (dated by TCRdb to the late 2010s). Study-wide context: The cases were roughly 25 women with histologically confirmed HPV16-related CIN3 or worse, and 2 of these cases were invasive cancers. Blood from cases was collected at the visit where the lesion was first found, while blood from controls was collected once the infection could no longer be detected. Since HLA typing was available for only a few women, HLA type could not be ruled out as a confounder. Cases had a median age of almost 35 years and controls had a median age of 38, with no significant differences in baseline characteristics. Five blinded duplicates per group were added as quality controls, giving some 60 samples: approximately 50 participants and 10 replicates. For cases, the median interval between lesion detection and blood sampling was over 130 days, with an interquartile range of roughly 85 to 210 days. Cases were matched to controls by age within five years and by the year the sample was collected. The controls were fewer than 30 women whose single incident HPV16 infection cleared within 12 months with no development of precancer or cancer. In the parent cohort, some 10,000 women aged 18 or older were enrolled in Guanacaste, Costa Rica, during about 1992 to 1994 and then followed for around seven years. This exploratory proof-of-principle case-control study, nested within the Guanacaste HPV Natural History Study in Costa Rica, compared TCR repertoires among women with different cervical HPV16 outcomes.

Every participant had a single incident cervical HPV16 infection, and women with prevalent HPV16 infections were excluded. Cervical HPV DNA was detected with MY09/MY11 PCR, and genotyping was done by dot-blot hybridization. Under 17 mL of heparinized blood was centrifuged, after which the buffy coat was aliquoted, frozen at -30 degrees C, and then stored at -80 degrees C. QIAGEN kits were used to extract genomic DNA from buffy coat specimens. Remarks on this clone: What antigen it recognizes has not been identified. The CDR3 goes on 3 residues after the read ends, and that part is filled in from the germline J gene.

The full study reports these points: Cases had lower TRBV6-7 relative abundance than controls (about 0.1% versus 0.15%; Bonferroni P = 0.0008). Cases were distinguished from controls with an estimated AUC of 0.65 to 0.85 by random forest classifiers combining richness and V gene abundances. Across sequencing depths, CIN3+ cases showed significantly higher TCR repertoire richness than controls, but evenness did not differ between the groups. The cross-sectional design could not show whether the associations came before the infection or were a result of it, and neither effector/memory subsets nor HPV-specific T cells were isolated. Because T-cell numbers per sample were unknown, differences in richness could reflect varying T-cell content rather than repertoire biology.

CDR1 is given as SEHNR and CDR2 as FQNEAQ, both from the germline V gene (reference sequence). CDR3 length: 12 amino acids, cysteine to phenylalanine. The DNA covers only part of the CDR3, 27 bases in frame from base 1. The immunoSEQ assay used multiplex PCR to amplify TCR beta CDR3 regions from an average of around 1,200 ng of genomic DNA per sample. The assay corrected primer bias using a complete synthetic TCR repertoire to establish an amplification baseline. The amplicons were sequenced using the Illumina platform. Per the original workflow: Error correction of the sequences involved clustering with frequency ratios plus a modified nearest-neighbor algorithm, after which the sequences were analyzed in the immunoSEQ Analyzer using IMGT gene definitions. At each rarefaction depth, TCR richness and evenness were averaged over 20 rarefaction repeats, and samples with fewer sequences than the depth were excluded. Relative abundances of V, D and J genes were compared between groups using Wilcoxon rank sum tests, with FDR correction applied. In the blinded duplicates, the intraclass correlation was 95.6% for TCR richness and averaged about 80% across 65 to 85 gene segments. Drawn from immuneACCESS, this table holds only the in-frame rearrangements with V and J called that TCRdb kept. Clones are partly lost; checked studies trace under half to an unresolved V gene and leave the rest unexplained. The V and J calls and clone size come from that table; D and trimming were worked out from the DNA. This sample's records show around 20,000 clones. The ten largest clones represent roughly 5.2% of the sample.

Sequenced material: blood buffy coat. The sequence joins TRBV7-9 to TRBJ1-1; the D gene remains uncertain. This clonotype was obtained from a woman between 18 and 75 years old with a cervical HPV16 infection that either progressed to CIN3+ or cleared (not recorded which). The CDR3 has the sequence CASSSQHNEAFF. The covered CDR3 bases are TGTGCCAGCAGCTCTCAACACAATGAG. Full variable domain (CDR3 extended with the reference TRBV7-9 and TRBJ1-1 proteins): DTGVSQNPRHKITKRGQNVTFRCDPISEHNRLYWYRQTLGQGPEFLTYFQNEAQLEKSRLLSDRFSAERPKGSFSTLEIQRTEQGDSAMYLCASSSQHNEAFFGQGTRLTVV.